What follows are 5 T cell receptor beta chains derived from one specimen sequenced in a study of cytomegalovirus exposure and HLA in healthy donors (dated by TCRdb to the late 2010s). Receptors were amplified or captured by the immunoSEQ multiplex PCR assay. The multiplex PCR relied on a mix of 60 forward primers for TCR Vbeta segments and 13 reverse primers for TCR Jbeta segments. TCRdb carries this immuneACCESS record with in-frame sequences only. Its versions omit some clonotypes, under half of them owing to an unresolved V gene in the studies checked, with the rest unexplained. In this sample the table shows around 92,000 clones, approximately 74% of which occur a single time. In total, the top ten clones hold around 3% of the sample. Specimen: PBMCs. These receptors all come from a female donor in good health and CMV-seropositive.

This sequence joins TRBV5-1 and TRBJ2-7; 12 nucleotides line up with TRBD2. After removal of 4 bases from V and 7 bases from J, the junction contained 15 bases not matched to a gene. The CDR3 spans 17 residues. Germline assignment: CDR1 SGHRS and CDR2 YFSETQ. DNA of the CDR3: TGCGCCAGCAGCCAATCAAGACTAGCGGGAGAGGCAAGGGAGCAGTACTTC. Encoded protein: CASSQSRLAGEAREQYF.

V is TRBV6-4 and J is TRBJ1-2, with D possibly TRBD1 on 6 matching bases. Germline V gives CDR1 MRHNA, CDR2 SNTAGT. The CDR3 runs 14 residues. Trimming took 2 bases from V and 5 from J, leaving 12 bases between them. CDR3 coding DNA: TGTGCCAGCAGTGACGGGGGGGGCCGATATGGCTACACCTTC. Translating it yields CASSDGGGRYGYTF.

This chain links TRBV6-1 with TRBJ2-2; weak D call: TRBD2 (6 bases). Trimming left V 8 bases short and J 2 bases short, with 9 bases between. The CDR3 sequence is 13 residues long. Germline V CDR1 and CDR2: MNHNS, SASEGT. This CDR3 is CASVEGNTGELFF. The CDR3 nucleotides are TGTGCCAGCGTGGAGGGAAACACCGGGGAGCTGTTTTTT.

This chain uses TRBV9 with TRBJ2-2, with D perhaps matching TRBD2 (6 bases). The CDR3 length is 15 residues. Germline CDR1 is SGDLS and CDR2 is YYNGEE. V dropped 3 bases and J dropped 0 bases, with 9 bases sitting between them. As DNA, the CDR3 is TGTGCCAGCAGCGCGGGAGCGTCGAACACCGGGGAGCTGTTTTTT. This gives the protein CASSAGASNTGELFF.

This clone was counted a few times. The chain carries TRBV28 and TRBJ2-3, with 9 positions matching TRBD2. This CDR3 has 14 residues. V lost 3 bases, J lost 4 bases, and 2 bases stayed unmatched. The germline V gene has CDR1 MDHEN and CDR2 SYDVKM. In DNA, the CDR3 is TGTGCCAGCAGTTTGGCGGGGGGGCCAGATACGCAGTATTTT. Translated: CASSLAGGPDTQYF.